These T cell receptor beta chains were read from a single sample in a study of CD8+ T cells in alopecia areata. Sequenced by immunoSEQ multiplex PCR; TCRdb stores in-frame clones only, minus some. The sample holds fewer than 200,000 clones, just under 60% seen once. The sequencing here drew on CD4+ T cells sorted from blood, taken at week 0. These receptors all come from a human donor with alopecia areata. The CDR3 runs from the conserved cysteine through the conserved F or W. A D gene is named only where the DNA matches it firmly. The listing skips clone size in some rows; elsewhere it reads once, few, many or a size class.

-	TRBV7-8	TRBJ1-2	TRBD1	CASSPRAGTGNYGYTF	TGTGCCAGCAGCCCACGTGCTGGGACAGGGAACTATGGCTACACCTTC
-	TRBV10-3	TRBJ1-1	-	CAISAHGTEAFF	TGTGCCATCAGCGCACACGGCACTGAAGCTTTCTTT
once	TRBV7-9	TRBJ2-7	TRBD1	CASTGGQGVYEQYF	TGTGCCAGCACCGGGGGACAGGGCGTCTACGAGCAGTACTTC
few	TRBV29-1	TRBJ2-7	-	CSFILMYEQYF	TGCAGCTTCATCTTGATGTACGAGCAGTACTTC
-	TRBV29-1	TRBJ2-5	-	CSVTRDTQETQYF	TGCAGCGTTACCCGGGACACCCAAGAGACCCAGTACTTC
-	TRBV4-1	TRBJ2-2	TRBD2	CASSQGMRGALTGELFF	TGCGCCAGCAGCCAGGGTATGCGGGGGGCCCTCACCGGGGAGCTGTTTTTT
few	TRBV7-9	TRBJ2-3	-	CASSSGQPSTDTQYF	TGTGCCAGCAGCTCTGGACAGCCAAGCACAGATACGCAGTATTTT
-	TRBV2	TRBJ2-1	-	CASRGYNEQFF	TGTGCCAGCAGGGGCTACAATGAGCAGTTCTTC
few	TRBV19	TRBJ1-1	-	CASRTTGPNTEAFF	TGTGCCAGTAGAACGACAGGCCCAAACACTGAAGCTTTCTTT
-	TRBV29-1	TRBJ2-5	-	CSVDNGRETQYF	TGCAGCGTTGATAACGGCCGAGAGACCCAGTACTTC
few	TRBV29-1	TRBJ1-2	TRBD1	CSVEGTGSVGYTF	TGCAGCGTTGAAGGGACAGGGAGCGTGGGCTACACCTTC
once	TRBV30	TRBJ1-2	-	CAWRPLDRSDDGYTF	TGTGCCTGGAGGCCCCTCGACAGGTCTGATGATGGCTACACCTTC
once	TRBV4-1	TRBJ2-3	TRBD2	CASSQTGTSGGADTQYF	TGCGCCAGCAGCCAAACTGGGACTAGCGGGGGGGCAGATACGCAGTATTTT
few	TRBV4-1	TRBJ1-1	TRBD1	CASSRRTGEGTEAFF	TGCGCCAGCAGCCGCCGGACAGGGGAGGGCACTGAAGCTTTCTTT
-	TRBV7-7	TRBJ1-5	-	CASSVGTGQPQHF	TGTGCCAGCAGCGTTGGGACGGGGCAGCCCCAGCATTTT
-	TRBV7-9	TRBJ1-2	-	CASSLADNYGYTF	TGTGCCAGCAGCTTAGCGGATAACTATGGCTACACCTTC
few	TRBV5-6	TRBJ2-3	TRBD1	CASSYGQGFTDTQYF	TGTGCCAGCAGCTATGGACAGGGCTTCACAGATACGCAGTATTTT
-	TRBV2	TRBJ1-4	-	CASSDWNLEKLFF	TGTGCCAGCAGTGACTGGAACCTTGAAAAACTGTTTTTT
-	TRBV30	TRBJ1-1	-	CAWKRGRLQRLNTEAFF	TGTGCCTGGAAGCGGGGCCGACTACAAAGGCTGAACACTGAAGCTTTCTTT
-	TRBV5-6	TRBJ1-2	-	CASSLEYGYTF	TGTGCCAGCAGCTTGGAGTATGGCTACACCTTC
-	TRBV5-6	TRBJ2-1	-	CASSLGQLYNEQFF	TGTGCCAGCAGCTTGGGACAGCTTTACAATGAGCAGTTCTTC
-	TRBV5-1	TRBJ2-7	TRBD1	CASSWDRGTYEQYF	TGCGCCAGCAGCTGGGACAGGGGTACCTACGAGCAGTACTTC